This entry features one T cell receptor (beta chain) sequence. Its specificity is unknown. This specimen comes from a study of T cells expressing NK-cell markers. TCRdb re-analyzed the 5' RACE reads; it lists each CDR3 protein once, without DNA. The listing records a few hundred thousand distinct CDR3 sequences. Study-level results: Unclear, still, was the HCMV specificity of the expanded NKG2C+ T cell clones.

CDR3 size: 18 residues. The germline gives CDR1 SGHVS, CDR2 FNYEAQ. The rearrangement joins TRBV7-6 to TRBJ2-1; checking the TCRdb D call of TRBD2 is not possible without DNA. The sequencing sample was made of blood T cells: a sorted CD56 or NKG2C T cell subset, CD4+ or CD8+ T cells, or bulk PBMC T cells (not recorded which). The clonotype originates from a young man in good health. CDR3 loop: CASSLAKGSSGRADEQFF.